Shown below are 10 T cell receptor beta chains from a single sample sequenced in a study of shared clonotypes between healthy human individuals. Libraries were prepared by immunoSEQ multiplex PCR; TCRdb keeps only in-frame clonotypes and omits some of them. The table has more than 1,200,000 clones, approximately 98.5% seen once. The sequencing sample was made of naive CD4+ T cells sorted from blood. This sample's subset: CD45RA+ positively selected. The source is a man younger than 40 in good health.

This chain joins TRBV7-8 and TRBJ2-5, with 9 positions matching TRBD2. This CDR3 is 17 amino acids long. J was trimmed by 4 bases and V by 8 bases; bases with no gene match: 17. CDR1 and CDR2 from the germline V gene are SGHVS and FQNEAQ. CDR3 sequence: CASAYPGIAGERETQYF. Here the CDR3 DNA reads TGTGCCAGCGCATACCCGGGGATAGCGGGGGAGCGAGAGACCCAGTACTTC.

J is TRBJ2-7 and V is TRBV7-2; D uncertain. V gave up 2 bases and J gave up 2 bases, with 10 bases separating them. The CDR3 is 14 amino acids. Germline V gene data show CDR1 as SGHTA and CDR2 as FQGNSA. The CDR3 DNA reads TGTGCCAGCAGCTTACTGTACAGAACCTACGAGCAGTACTTC. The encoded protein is CASSLLYRTYEQYF. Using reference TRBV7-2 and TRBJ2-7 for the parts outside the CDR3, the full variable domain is GAGVSQSPSNKVTEKGKDVELRCDPISGHTALYWYRQSLGQGLEFLIYFQGNSAPDKSGLPSDRFSAERTGGSVSTLTIQRTQQEDSAVYLCASSLLYRTYEQYFGPGTRLTVT.

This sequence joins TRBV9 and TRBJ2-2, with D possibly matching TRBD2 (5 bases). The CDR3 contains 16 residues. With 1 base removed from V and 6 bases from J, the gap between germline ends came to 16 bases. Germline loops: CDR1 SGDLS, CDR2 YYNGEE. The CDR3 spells CASSVSSSGVAGELFF. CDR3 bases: TGTGCCAGCAGCGTATCTTCTTCCGGGGTCGCCGGGGAGCTGTTTTTT.

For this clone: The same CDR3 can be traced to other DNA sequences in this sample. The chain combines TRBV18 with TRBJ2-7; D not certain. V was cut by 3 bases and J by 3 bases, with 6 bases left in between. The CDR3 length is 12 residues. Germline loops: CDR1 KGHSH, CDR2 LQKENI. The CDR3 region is CASSPEGYEQYF. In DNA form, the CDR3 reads TGTGCCAGCTCACCGGAAGGCTACGAGCAGTACTTC.

For the CDR3, the DNA is TGTGCCAGCAGTTTATTGATGGAAGAGACCCAGTACTTC. This sequence encodes CASSLLMEETQYF. The V and J genes are TRBV28 and TRBJ2-5, with D unresolved. CDR1 is MDHEN and CDR2 is SYDVKM in the germline V gene. The V end lost 1 base, the J end lost 3 bases, and 6 bases lay between the germline ends. This CDR3 is built from 13 residues.

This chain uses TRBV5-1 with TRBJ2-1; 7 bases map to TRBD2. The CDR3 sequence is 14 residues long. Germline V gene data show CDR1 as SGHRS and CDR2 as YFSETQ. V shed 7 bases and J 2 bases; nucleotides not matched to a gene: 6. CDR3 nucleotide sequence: TGCGCCAGCGGCGGGAGCCTCACCTACAATGAGCAGTTCTTC. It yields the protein CASGGSLTYNEQFF.

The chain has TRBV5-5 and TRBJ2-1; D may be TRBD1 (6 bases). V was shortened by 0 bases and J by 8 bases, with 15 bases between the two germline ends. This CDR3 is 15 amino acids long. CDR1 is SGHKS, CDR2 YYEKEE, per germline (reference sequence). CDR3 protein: CASSLVGAGVHEQFF. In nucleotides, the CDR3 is TGTGCCAGCAGCTTGGTGGGGGCAGGGGTCCATGAGCAGTTCTTC.

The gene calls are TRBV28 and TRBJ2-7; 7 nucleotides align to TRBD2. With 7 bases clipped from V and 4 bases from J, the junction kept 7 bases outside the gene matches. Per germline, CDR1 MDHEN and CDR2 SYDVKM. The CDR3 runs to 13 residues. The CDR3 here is CASTRERAYEQYF. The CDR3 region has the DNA TGTGCCAGCACGCGGGAGCGGGCTTACGAGCAGTACTTC. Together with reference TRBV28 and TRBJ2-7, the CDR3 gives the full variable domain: DVKVTQSSRYLVKRTGEKVFLECVQDMDHENMFWYRQDPGLGLRLIYFSYDVKMKEKGDIPEGYSVSREKKERFSLILESASTNQTSMYLCASTRERAYEQYFGPGTRLTVT.

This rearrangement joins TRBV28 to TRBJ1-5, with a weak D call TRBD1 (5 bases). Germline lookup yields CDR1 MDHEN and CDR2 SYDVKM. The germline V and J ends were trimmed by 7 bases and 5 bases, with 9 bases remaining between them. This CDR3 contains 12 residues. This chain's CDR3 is CASTHRYQPQHF. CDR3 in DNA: TGTGCCAGCACACACAGGTATCAGCCCCAGCATTTT.

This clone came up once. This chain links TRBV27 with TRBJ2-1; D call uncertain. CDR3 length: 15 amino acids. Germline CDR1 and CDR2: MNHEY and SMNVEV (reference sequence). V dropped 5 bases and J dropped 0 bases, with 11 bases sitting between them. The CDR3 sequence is CASSPPIGSYNEQFF. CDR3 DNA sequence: TGTGCCAGCAGTCCTCCGATCGGCTCCTACAATGAGCAGTTCTTC.